This passage covers 19 T cell receptor beta chains from one sample sequenced in a study of T cell responses to AZD1222 COVID-19 vaccine. This table comes from immunoSEQ multiplex PCR, and its TCRdb copy is limited to in-frame clones, with some not included. The sample lists approximately 120,000 clones, about 90% occurring once. This material consisted of peripheral blood, taken on day 0 of AZD1222 vaccination. These receptors all stem from an adult in good health.

This clone was observed a single time. The chain uses TRBV5-3 and TRBJ2-5, with D perhaps being TRBD1 or TRBD2 (5 bases each). TRBV5-3 is an ORF, with its function uncertain. This CDR3 is built from 15 residues. V was trimmed by 5 bases and J by 4 bases, leaving 18 bases between them. CDR3 coding DNA: TGTGCCAGAAGATATTTACTCCGGGACCCAGAGACCCAGTACTTC. Residues: CARRYLLRDPETQYF.

The genes are TRBV7-6 and TRBJ2-1, with 7 bases matching TRBD2. J lost 4 bases, V lost 5 bases, and 8 bases had no gene match. The CDR3 sequence is 15 residues long. In germline, CDR1 is SGHVS, CDR2 FNYEAQ. CDR3: CASSPIGRAYNEQFF. The CDR3 DNA sequence: TGTGCCAGCAGCCCCATAGGGAGGGCGTACAATGAGCAGTTCTTC.

This chain links TRBV5-1 with TRBJ2-3; 7 positions agree with TRBD2. This CDR3 is 14 amino acids long. V lost 3 bases, J lost 2 bases, and 3 bases stayed unmatched. In germline, CDR1 is SGHRS, CDR2 YFSETQ. CDR3 sequence reads: CASSSGTITDTQYF. Here the CDR3 DNA reads TGCGCCAGCAGCTCCGGGACTATCACAGATACGCAGTATTTT.

The V gene is TRBV7-2, the J gene TRBJ1-1; D uncertain. Germline V gene sequence: CDR1 SGHTA, CDR2 FQGNSA. V lost 7 bases to trimming and J lost 9 bases, with 18 bases between them. This CDR3 is 13 amino acids long. This CDR3 reads CASIPHPMSKAFF. CDR3 nucleotide sequence: TGTGCCAGCATCCCTCATCCGATGTCTAAAGCTTTCTTT.

This clone was recorded only once. CDR3 DNA sequence: TGTGCCAGCAGTTACAGCGAAGGCAGGTACACCGGGGAGCTGTTTTTT. Its protein is CASSYSEGRYTGELFF. This sequence joins TRBV6-5 and TRBJ2-2, with D unresolved. This CDR3 has 16 residues. Trimming took off 2 bases at V and 3 bases at J, with 13 bases between the two ends. CDR1 and CDR2 (germline): MNHEY, SVGAGI.

The rearrangement uses TRBV27 and TRBJ1-2, with TRBD1 matching over 8 bases. Germline trimming cut 2 bases from V and 3 bases from J; bases unmatched to any gene: 11. Germline values: CDR1 MNHEY, CDR2 SMNVEV (reference sequence). The CDR3 extends over 17 amino acids. The CDR3 sequence is CASSLRDRGQTHYGYTF. Written as DNA, the CDR3 is TGTGCCAGCAGTTTACGCGACAGGGGACAAACCCACTATGGCTACACCTTC.

This chain links TRBV5-1 with TRBJ2-1, with D hard to call. Trimming shortened V by 4 bases and J by 8 bases, and 10 bases separated the two germline ends. There are 12 residues in the CDR3. Germline-derived CDR1 and CDR2 are SGHRS and YFSETQ. The CDR3 DNA is TGCGCCAGCAGCCCTGATCAGGATGAGCAGTTCTTC. This codes for CASSPDQDEQFF. The entire variable domain, with the rest obtained from reference TRBV5-1 and TRBJ2-1, is as follows: KAGVTQTPRYLIKTRGQQVTLSCSPISGHRSVSWYQQTPGQGLQFLFEYFSETQRNKGNFPGRFSGRQFSNSRSEMNVSTLELGDSALYLCASSPDQDEQFFGPGTRLTVL.

This clone was seen a single time. The chain links TRBV15 to TRBJ1-5; no clear D gene. Germline loops: CDR1 LNHNV, CDR2 YYDKDF (reference sequence). There are 14 residues in the CDR3. Trimming removed 0 bases from V and 0 bases from J, with 3 bases in between. The DNA for the CDR3 is TGTGCCACCAGCAGAGATGTTAGCAATCAGCCCCAGCATTTT. Protein: CATSRDVSNQPQHF.

The chain couples TRBV9 to TRBJ1-5; D ambiguous. The CDR3 is 13 amino acids. Germline values: CDR1 SGDLS, CDR2 YYNGEE. V gave up 0 bases and J gave up 5 bases, with 6 bases separating them. The CDR3 reads CASSVDGDQPQHF. In DNA, the CDR3 is TGTGCCAGCAGCGTAGACGGGGATCAGCCCCAGCATTTT.

The V call is TRBV5-6, the J call TRBJ2-1; 10 positions match TRBD2. The V gene end was trimmed by 2 bases and the J gene end by 0 bases; junction bases not matched to a gene: 8. Germline values: CDR1 SGHDT, CDR2 YYEEEE. This CDR3 contains 18 residues. The CDR3 sequence is CASSFTSGAISSYNEQFF. DNA of the CDR3: TGTGCCAGCAGCTTTACTAGCGGGGCCATTAGCTCCTACAATGAGCAGTTCTTC.

This sequence joins TRBV9 and TRBJ1-6, with D unclear. Trimming left V 0 bases short and J 9 bases short, with 13 bases between. Germline CDR1 is SGDLS and CDR2 is YYNGEE. The CDR3 is 15 amino acids. The CDR3 DNA is TGTGCCAGCAGCGTAGATTTCAGCCAAATTTCACCCCTCCACTTT. Its protein is CASSVDFSQISPLHF.

V gene TRBV10-3 combines with J gene TRBJ2-3; 10 bases map to TRBD1. Germline V gene lookup returns CDR1 ENHRY and CDR2 SYGVKD. Unmatched junction bases numbered 13, after V lost 4 bases and J lost 6 bases. The CDR3 spans 17 residues. In DNA, the CDR3 is TGTGCCATCAGTGTTGGGGAGACAGGGGGCACCCACGATACGCAGTATTTT. Its translation is CAISVGETGGTHDTQYF.

In DNA, the CDR3 is TGTGCCAGCAGCGTAGATCTAAGGAACACTGAAGCTTTCTTT. Its protein product is CASSVDLRNTEAFF. The V call is TRBV9, the J call TRBJ1-1; D is undetermined. Germline V gives CDR1 SGDLS, CDR2 YYNGEE. Trimming cost V 0 bases and J 1 base, with 7 bases left between them. The CDR3 extends over 14 amino acids.

The J gene is TRBJ2-2, the V gene TRBV9; 7 nucleotides agree with TRBD2. There are 14 residues in the CDR3. J was trimmed by 5 bases and V by 3 bases; bases with no gene match: 4. Germline CDR1 is SGDLS and CDR2 is YYNGEE. The CDR3 region has the DNA TGTGCCAGCAGCGGAGGACTAGAGACCGGGGAGCTGTTTTTT. Protein sequence: CASSGGLETGELFF.

The genes are TRBV5-4 and TRBJ1-2, with 7 nucleotides matching TRBD1. The germline gives CDR1 SGHNT, CDR2 YYREEE (reference sequence). The CDR3 runs 14 residues. With 1 base clipped from V and 6 bases from J, the junction kept 6 bases outside the gene matches. The CDR3 region has the DNA TGTGCCAGCAGCTTGCCACAGGGGATACATGGCTACACCTTC. Protein: CASSLPQGIHGYTF.

The chain employs TRBV5-6 and TRBJ2-2, with D unresolved. With 0 bases removed from V and 9 bases from J, the gap between germline ends came to 12 bases. The CDR3 contains 14 residues. Germline V gene sequence: CDR1 SGHDT, CDR2 YYEEEE. CDR3: CASSLGQRGRELFF. CDR3 DNA sequence: TGTGCCAGCAGCTTGGGTCAGCGAGGACGGGAGCTGTTTTTT.

V usage is TRBV19 and J usage is TRBJ2-1; D unresolved. With 7 bases removed from V and 0 bases from J, the gap between germline ends came to 10 bases. CDR3 size: 14 residues. Germline loops: CDR1 LNHDA, CDR2 SQIVND (reference sequence). The CDR3 DNA reads as TGTGCCAGTACGGTCGGGTTCTCCTACAATGAGCAGTTCTTC. Encoded protein: CASTVGFSYNEQFF.

This chain uses TRBV27 with TRBJ1-6; 8 nucleotides agree with TRBD1. Germline V CDR1 and CDR2: MNHEY, SMNVEV (reference sequence). The CDR3 sequence is 14 residues long. The trim removed 5 bases at V and 10 bases at J, leaving 7 bases unmatched. The CDR3 region has the DNA TGTGCCAGCAGTATTGGACAGGGTGTATCACCCCTCCACTTT. As protein: CASSIGQGVSPLHF.

J is TRBJ1-2 and V is TRBV12-3 or TRBV12-4; D ambiguous. With 3 bases removed from V and 8 bases from J, the gap between germline ends came to 13 bases. The CDR3 is 13 residues long. The CDR3 is CASSFRSGVGYTF. The CDR3 region has the DNA TGTGCCAGCAGTTTTAGGTCAGGAGTCGGCTACACCTTC.